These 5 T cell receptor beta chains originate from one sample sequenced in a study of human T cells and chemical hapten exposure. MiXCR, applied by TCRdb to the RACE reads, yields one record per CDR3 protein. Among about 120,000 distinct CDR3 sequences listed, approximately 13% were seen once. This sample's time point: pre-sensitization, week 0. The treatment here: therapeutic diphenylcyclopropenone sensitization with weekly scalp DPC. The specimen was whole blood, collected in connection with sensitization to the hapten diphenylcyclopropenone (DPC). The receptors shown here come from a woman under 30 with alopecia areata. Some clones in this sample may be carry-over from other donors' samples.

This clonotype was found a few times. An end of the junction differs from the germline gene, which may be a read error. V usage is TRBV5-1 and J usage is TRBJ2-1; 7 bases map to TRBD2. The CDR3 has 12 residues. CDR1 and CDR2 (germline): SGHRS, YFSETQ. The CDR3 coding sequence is TGCGCCAGCAGCTTGGTTCCAGCGGGGTTGATCTTC. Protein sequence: CASSLVPAGLIF.

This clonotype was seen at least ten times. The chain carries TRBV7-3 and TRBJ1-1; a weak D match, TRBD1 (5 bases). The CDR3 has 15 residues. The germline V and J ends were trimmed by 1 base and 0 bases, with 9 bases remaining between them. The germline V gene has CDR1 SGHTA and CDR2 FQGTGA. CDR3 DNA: TGTGCCAGCAGCTTAATGGGGGAGCTGAACACTGAAGCTTTCTTT. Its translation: CASSLMGELNTEAFF.

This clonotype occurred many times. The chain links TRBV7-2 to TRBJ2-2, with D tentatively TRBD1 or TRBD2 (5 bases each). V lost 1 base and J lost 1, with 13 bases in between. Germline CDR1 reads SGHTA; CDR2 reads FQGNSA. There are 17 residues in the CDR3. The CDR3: CASSLGLTGLNTGELFF. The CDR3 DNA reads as TGTGCCAGCAGCTTAGGTCTAACGGGGCTGAACACCGGGGAGCTGTTTTTT.

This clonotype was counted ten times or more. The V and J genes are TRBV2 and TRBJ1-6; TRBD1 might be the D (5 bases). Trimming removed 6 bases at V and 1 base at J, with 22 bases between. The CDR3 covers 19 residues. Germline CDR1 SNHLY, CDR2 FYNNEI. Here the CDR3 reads CASRGTDGSAWSYNSPLHF. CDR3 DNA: TGTGCCAGCAGGGGGACGGACGGGTCGGCTTGGTCCTATAATTCACCCCTCCACTTT.

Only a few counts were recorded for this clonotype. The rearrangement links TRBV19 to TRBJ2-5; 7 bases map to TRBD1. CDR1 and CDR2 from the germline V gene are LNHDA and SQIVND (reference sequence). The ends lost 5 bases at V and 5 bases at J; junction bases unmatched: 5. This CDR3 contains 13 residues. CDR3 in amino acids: CASSAQGDETQYF. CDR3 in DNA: TGTGCCAGTAGTGCTCAGGGGGACGAGACCCAGTACTTC.